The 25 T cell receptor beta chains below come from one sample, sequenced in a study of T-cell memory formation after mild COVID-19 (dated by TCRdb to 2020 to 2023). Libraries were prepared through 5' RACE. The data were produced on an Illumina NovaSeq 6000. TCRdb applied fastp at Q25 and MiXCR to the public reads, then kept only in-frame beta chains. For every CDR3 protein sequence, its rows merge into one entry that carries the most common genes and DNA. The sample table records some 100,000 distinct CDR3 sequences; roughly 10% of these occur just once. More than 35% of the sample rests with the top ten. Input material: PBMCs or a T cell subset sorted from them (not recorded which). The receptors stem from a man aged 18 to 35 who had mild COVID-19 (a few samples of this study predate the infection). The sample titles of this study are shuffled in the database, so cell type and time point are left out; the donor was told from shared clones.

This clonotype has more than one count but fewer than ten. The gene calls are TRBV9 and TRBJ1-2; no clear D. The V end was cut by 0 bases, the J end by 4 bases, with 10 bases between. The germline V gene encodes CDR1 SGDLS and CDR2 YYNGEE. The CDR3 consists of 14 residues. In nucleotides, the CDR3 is TGTGCCAGCAGCGTAGAGGCAGGAGTCTATGGCTACACCTTC. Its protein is CASSVEAGVYGYTF. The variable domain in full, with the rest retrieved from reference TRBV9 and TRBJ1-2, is DSGVTQTPKHLITATGQRVTLRCSPRSGDLSVYWYQQSLDQGLQFLIQYYNGEERAKGNILERFSAQQFPDLHSELNLSSLELGDSALYFCASSVEAGVYGYTFGSGTRLTVV.

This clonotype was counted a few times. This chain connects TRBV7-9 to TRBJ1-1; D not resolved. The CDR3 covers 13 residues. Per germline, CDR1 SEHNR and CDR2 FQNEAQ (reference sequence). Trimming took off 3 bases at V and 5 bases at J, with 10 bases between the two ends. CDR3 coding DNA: TGTGCCAGCAGCTTGGGTTGGGGAACTGAAGCTTTCTTT. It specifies CASSLGWGTEAFF.

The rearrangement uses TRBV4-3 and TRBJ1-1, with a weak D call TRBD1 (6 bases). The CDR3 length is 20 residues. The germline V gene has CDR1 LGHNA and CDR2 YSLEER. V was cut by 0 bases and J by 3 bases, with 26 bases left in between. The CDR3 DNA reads TGCGCCAGCAGCCAAGAAGGGGGGACGTGGTACTCGTTGGGGGACACTGAAGCTTTCTTT. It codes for CASSQEGGTWYSLGDTEAFF.

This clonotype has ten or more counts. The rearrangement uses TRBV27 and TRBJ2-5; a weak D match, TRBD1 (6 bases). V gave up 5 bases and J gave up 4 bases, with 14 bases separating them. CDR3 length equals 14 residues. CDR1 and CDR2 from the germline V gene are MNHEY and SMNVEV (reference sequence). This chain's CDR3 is CASSATGIPETQYF. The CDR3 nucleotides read TGTGCCAGCAGTGCCACAGGGATCCCAGAGACCCAGTACTTC.

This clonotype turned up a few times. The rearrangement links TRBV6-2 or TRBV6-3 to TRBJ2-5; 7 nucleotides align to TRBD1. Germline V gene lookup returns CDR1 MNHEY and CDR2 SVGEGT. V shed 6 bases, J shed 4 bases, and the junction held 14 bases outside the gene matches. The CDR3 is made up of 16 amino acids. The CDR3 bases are TGTGCCAGCAGCCCTCTCCCGACAGGGTTGGGAGAGACCCAGTACTTC. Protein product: CASSPLPTGLGETQYF.

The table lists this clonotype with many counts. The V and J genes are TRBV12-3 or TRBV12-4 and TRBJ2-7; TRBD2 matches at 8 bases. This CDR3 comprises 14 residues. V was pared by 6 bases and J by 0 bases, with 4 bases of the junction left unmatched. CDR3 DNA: TGTGCCAGCAGCCTTACTAGCGGCTCCTACGAGCAGTACTTC. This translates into CASSLTSGSYEQYF.

The CDR3 loop reads CASIGLAATDTQYF. CDR3 nucleotide sequence: TGTGCCAGCATAGGACTAGCGGCCACAGATACGCAGTATTTT. The chain links TRBV2 to TRBJ2-3, with 10 bases aligning to TRBD2. J was trimmed by 2 bases and V by 7 bases; bases with no gene match: 3. This CDR3 contains 14 residues. CDR1 and CDR2 from the germline V gene are SNHLY and FYNNEI. The full variable domain, rest sourced from reference TRBV2 and TRBJ2-3, is EPEVTQTPSHQVTQMGQEVILRCVPISNHLYFYWYRQILGQKVEFLVSFYNNEISEKSEIFDDQFSVERPDGSNFTLKIRSTKLEDSAMYFCASIGLAATDTQYFGPGTRLTVL.

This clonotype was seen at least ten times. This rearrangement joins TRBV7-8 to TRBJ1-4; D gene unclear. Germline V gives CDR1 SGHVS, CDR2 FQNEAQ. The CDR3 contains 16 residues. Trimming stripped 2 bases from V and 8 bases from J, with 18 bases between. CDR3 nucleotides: TGTGCCAGCAGCTTAATGGGCGTATTCCGTGAAGAAAAACTGTTTTTT. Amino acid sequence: CASSLMGVFREEKLFF.

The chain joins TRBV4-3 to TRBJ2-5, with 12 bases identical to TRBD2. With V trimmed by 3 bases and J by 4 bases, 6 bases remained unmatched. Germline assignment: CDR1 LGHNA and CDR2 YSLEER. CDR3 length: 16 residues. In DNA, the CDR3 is TGCGCCAGCAGCCACGCTCCTAGCGGGGGGGCAGAGACCCAGTACTTC. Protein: CASSHAPSGGAETQYF.

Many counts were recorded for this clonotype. In DNA form, the CDR3 reads TGTGCCAGCAGCTTCGGTAATTCACCCCTCCACTTT. Its translation is CASSFGNSPLHF. This chain uses TRBV7-9 with TRBJ1-6, with no clear D. Per the germline V gene, CDR1 is SEHNR and CDR2 is FQNEAQ (reference sequence). The CDR3 sequence is 12 residues long. V lost 3 bases and J 6 bases, leaving 3 bases between the germline ends. Together with reference TRBV7-9 and TRBJ1-6, the CDR3 gives the full variable domain: DTGVSQNPRHKITKRGQNVTFRCDPISEHNRLYWYRQTLGQGPEFLTYFQNEAQLEKSRLLSDRFSAERPKGSFSTLEIQRTEQGDSAMYLCASSFGNSPLHFGNGTRLTVT.

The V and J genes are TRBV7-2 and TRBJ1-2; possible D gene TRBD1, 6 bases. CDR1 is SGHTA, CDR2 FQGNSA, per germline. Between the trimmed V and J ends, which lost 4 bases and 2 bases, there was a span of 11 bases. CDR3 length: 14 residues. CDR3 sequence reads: CASSSSTGNYGYTF. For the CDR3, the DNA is TGTGCCAGCAGCTCCTCGACAGGAAACTATGGCTACACCTTC.

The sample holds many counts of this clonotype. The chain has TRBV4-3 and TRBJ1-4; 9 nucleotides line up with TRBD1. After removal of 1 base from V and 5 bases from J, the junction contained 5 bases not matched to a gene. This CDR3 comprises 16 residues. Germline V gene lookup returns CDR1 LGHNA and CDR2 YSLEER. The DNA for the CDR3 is TGCGCCAGCAGCCAAGCCCCCGGGACAGGGAATGAAAAACTGTTTTTT. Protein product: CASSQAPGTGNEKLFF.

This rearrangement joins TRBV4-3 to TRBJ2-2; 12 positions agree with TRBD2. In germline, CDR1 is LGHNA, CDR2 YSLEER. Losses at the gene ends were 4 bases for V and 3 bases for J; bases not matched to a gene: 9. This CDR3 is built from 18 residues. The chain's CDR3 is CASSPITSGGSDTGELFF. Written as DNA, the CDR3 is TGCGCCAGCAGCCCTATCACTAGCGGGGGGTCGGACACCGGGGAGCTGTTTTTT.

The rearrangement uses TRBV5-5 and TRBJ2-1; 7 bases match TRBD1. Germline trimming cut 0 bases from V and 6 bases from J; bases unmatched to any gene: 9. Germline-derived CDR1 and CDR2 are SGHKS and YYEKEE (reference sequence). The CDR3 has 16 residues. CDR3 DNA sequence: TGTGCCAGCAGCTTGGGATGGGACAGCGAATCCAATGAGCAGTTCTTC. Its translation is CASSLGWDSESNEQFF.

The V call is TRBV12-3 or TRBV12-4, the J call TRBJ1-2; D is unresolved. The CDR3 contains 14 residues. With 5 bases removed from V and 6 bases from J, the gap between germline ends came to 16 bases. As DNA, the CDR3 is TGTGCCAGCAGTACCACCGGAGGAGTGAATGGCTACACCTTC. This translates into CASSTTGGVNGYTF.

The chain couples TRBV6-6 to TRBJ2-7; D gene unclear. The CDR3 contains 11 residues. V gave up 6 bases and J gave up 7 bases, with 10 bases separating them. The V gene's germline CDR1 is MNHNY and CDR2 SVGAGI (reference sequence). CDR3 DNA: TGTGCCAGCAGCTCCTCCGGGGAGCAGTACTTC. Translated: CASSSSGEQYF.

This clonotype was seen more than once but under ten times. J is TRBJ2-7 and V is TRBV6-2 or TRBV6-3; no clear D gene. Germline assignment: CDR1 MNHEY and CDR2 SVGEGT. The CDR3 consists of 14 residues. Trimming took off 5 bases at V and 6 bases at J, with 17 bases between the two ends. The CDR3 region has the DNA TGTGCCAGCAGTCCCCGAGAGGACCCCTCCGAGCAGTACGTC. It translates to CASSPREDPSEQYV.

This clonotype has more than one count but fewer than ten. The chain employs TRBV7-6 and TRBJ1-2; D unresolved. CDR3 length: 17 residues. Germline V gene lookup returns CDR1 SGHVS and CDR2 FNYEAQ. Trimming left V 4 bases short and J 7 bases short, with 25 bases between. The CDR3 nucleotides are TGTGCCAGCAGCTCAATCGGACTGAAACCCTCTATGTTTGGCTACACCTTC. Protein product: CASSSIGLKPSMFGYTF. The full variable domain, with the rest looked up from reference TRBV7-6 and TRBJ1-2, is GAGVSQSPRYKVTKRGQDVALRCDPISGHVSLYWYRQALGQGPEFLTYFNYEAQQDKSGLPNDRFSAERPEGSISTLTIQRTEQRDSAMYRCASSSIGLKPSMFGYTFGSGTRLTVV.

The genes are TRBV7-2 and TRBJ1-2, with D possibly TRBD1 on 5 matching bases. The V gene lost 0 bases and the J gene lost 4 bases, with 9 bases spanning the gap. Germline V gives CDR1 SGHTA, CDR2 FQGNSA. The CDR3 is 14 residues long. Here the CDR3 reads CASSLAPGGYGYTF. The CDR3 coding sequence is TGTGCCAGCAGCTTAGCGCCGGGGGGCTATGGCTACACCTTC.

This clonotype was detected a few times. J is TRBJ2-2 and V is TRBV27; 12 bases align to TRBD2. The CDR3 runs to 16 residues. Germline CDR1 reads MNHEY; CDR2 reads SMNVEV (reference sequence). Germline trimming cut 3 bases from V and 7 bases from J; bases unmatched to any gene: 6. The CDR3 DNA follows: TGTGCCAGCAGTTTCTGGACTAGCGGGGATCACGGGGAGCTGTTTTTT. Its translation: CASSFWTSGDHGELFF.

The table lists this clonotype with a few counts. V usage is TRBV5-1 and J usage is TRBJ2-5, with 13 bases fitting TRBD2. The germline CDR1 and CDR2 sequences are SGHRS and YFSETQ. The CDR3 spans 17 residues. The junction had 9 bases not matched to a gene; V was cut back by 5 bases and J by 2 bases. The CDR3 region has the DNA TGCGCCAGCAGTGGACTAGCGGGGGAAACTTTTCAAGAGACCCAGTACTTC. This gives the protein CASSGLAGETFQETQYF.

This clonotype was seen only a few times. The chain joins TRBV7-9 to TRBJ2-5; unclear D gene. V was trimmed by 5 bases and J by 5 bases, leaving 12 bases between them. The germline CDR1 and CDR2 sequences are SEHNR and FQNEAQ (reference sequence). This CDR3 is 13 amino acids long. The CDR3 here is CASSADMEETQYF. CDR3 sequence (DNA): TGTGCCAGCAGCGCCGACATGGAGGAGACCCAGTACTTC.

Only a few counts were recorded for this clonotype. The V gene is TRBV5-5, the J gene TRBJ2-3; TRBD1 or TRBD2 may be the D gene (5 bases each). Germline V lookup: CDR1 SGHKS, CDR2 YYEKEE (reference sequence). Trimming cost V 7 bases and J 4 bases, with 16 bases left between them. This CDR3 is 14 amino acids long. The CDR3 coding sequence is TGTGCCAGCCCCGGGGCTAGCCGGGCAGATACGCAGTATTTT. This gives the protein CASPGASRADTQYF.

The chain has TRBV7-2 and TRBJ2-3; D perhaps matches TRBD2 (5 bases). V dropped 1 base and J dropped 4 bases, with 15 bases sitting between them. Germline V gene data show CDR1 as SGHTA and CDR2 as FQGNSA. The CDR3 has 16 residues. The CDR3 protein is CASSLGASYRPDTQYF. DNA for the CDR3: TGTGCCAGCAGCTTAGGGGCTAGCTATCGGCCAGATACGCAGTATTTT.

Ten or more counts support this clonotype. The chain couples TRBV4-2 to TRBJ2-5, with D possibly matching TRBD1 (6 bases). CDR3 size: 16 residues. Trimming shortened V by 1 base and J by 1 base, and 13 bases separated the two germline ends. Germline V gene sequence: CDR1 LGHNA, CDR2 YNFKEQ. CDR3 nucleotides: TGTGCCAGCAGCCAAGGGCAGCAGGGGACCCAAGAGACCCAGTACTTC. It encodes CASSQGQQGTQETQYF.